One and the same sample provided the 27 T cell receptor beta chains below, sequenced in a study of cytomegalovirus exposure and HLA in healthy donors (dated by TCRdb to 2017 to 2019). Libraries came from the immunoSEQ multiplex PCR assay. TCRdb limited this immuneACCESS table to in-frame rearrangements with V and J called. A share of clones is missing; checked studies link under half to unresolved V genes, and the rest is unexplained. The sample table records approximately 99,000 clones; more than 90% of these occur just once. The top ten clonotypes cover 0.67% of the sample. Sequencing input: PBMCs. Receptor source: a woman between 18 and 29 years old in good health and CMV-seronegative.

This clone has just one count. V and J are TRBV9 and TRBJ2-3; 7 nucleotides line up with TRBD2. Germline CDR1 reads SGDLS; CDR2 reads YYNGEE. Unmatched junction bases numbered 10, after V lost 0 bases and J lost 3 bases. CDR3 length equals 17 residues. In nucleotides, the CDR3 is TGTGCCAGCAGCGTAGGGGAGGGTGGCAGGGTTACAGATACGCAGTATTTT. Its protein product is CASSVGEGGRVTDTQYF.

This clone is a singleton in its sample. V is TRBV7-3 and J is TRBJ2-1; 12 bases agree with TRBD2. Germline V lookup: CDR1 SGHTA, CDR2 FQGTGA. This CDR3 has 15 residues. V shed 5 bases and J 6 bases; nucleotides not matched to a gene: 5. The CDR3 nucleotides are TGTGCCAGCAGCCCTCTAGCGGGGGGGCCCAATGAGCAGTTCTTC. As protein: CASSPLAGGPNEQFF.

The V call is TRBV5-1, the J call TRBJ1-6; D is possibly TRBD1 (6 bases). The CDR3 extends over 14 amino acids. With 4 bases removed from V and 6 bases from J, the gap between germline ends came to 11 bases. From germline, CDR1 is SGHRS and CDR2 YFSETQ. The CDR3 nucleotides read TGCGCCAGCAGCCCACGGGACACTAATTCACCCCTCCACTTT. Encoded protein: CASSPRDTNSPLHF.

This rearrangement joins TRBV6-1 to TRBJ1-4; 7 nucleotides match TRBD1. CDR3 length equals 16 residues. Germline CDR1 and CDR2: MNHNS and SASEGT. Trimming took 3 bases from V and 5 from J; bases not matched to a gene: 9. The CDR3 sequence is CASSEWIQGPNEKLFF. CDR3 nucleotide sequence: TGTGCCAGCAGTGAGTGGATACAGGGGCCGAATGAAAAACTGTTTTTT.

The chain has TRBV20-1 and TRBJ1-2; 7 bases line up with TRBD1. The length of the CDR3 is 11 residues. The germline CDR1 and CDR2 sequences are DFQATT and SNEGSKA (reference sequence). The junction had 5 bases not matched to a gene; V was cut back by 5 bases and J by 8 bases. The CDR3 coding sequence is TGCAGTGCTGGGAAGGACAGGGGCTACACCTTC. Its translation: CSAGKDRGYTF.

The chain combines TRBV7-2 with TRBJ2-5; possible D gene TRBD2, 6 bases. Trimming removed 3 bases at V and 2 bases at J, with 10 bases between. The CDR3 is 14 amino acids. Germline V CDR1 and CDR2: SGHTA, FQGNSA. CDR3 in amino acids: CASSFSGRQETQYF. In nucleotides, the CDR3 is TGTGCCAGCAGCTTTTCAGGGAGGCAAGAGACCCAGTACTTC.

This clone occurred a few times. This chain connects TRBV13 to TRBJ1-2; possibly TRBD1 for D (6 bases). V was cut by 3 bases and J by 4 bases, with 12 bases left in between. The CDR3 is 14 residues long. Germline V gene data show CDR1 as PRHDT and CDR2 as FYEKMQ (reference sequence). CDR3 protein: CASSLGRGLYGYTF. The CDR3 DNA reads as TGTGCCAGCAGCTTGGGCAGGGGCCTCTATGGCTACACCTTC.

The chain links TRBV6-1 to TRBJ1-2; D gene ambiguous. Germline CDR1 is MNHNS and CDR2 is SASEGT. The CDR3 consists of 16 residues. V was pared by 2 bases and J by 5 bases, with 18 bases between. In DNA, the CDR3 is TGTGCCAGCAGTGAATACCCCCTAGGCCTCGGGTATGGCTACACCTTC. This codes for CASSEYPLGLGYGYTF.

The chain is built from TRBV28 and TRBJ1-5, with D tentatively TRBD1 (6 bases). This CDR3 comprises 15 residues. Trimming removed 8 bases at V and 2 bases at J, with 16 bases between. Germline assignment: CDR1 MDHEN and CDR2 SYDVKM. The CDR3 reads CASGNGGGGNQPQHF. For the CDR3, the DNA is TGTGCCAGCGGTAACGGGGGGGGCGGCAATCAGCCCCAGCATTTT.

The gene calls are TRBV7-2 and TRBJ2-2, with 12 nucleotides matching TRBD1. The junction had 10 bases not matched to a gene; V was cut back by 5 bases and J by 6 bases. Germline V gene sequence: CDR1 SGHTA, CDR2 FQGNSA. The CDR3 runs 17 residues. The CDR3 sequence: CASSLNRGQGAAGELFF. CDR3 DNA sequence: TGTGCCAGCAGCCTTAACCGGGGACAGGGGGCGGCCGGGGAGCTGTTTTTT. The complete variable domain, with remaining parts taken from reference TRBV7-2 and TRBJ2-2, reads GAGVSQSPSNKVTEKGKDVELRCDPISGHTALYWYRQSLGQGLEFLIYFQGNSAPDKSGLPSDRFSAERTGGSVSTLTIQRTQQEDSAVYLCASSLNRGQGAAGELFFGEGSRLTVL.

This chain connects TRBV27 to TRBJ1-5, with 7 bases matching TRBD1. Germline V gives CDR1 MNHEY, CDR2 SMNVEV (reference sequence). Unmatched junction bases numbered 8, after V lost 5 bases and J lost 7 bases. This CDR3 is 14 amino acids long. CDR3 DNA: TGTGCCAGCAGTGCACTTACAGGGGCACAGCCCCAGCATTTT. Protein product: CASSALTGAQPQHF.

CDR3 sequence (DNA): TGTGCCAGCAGCGCACGGCGCAGGGCTCTGAACACTGAAGCTTTCTTT. Translation: CASSARRRALNTEAFF. This chain connects TRBV5-6 to TRBJ1-1, with D possibly TRBD1 on 5 matching bases. CDR1 is SGHDT, CDR2 YYEEEE, per germline. V was clipped by 4 bases and J by 0 bases, with 16 bases between them. The CDR3 has 16 amino acids.

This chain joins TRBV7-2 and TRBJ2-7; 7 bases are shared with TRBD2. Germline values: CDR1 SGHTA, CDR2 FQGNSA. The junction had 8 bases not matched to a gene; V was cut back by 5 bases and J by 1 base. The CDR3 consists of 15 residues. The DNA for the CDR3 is TGTGCCAGCAGCCGCGGGGGTGGCCCTTCCTACGAGCAGTACTTC. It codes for CASSRGGGPSYEQYF.

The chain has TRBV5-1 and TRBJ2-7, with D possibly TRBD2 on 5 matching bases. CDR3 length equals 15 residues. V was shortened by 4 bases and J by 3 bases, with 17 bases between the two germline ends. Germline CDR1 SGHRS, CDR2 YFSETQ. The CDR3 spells CASSTTGIALYEQYF. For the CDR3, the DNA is TGCGCCAGCAGCACCACGGGAATAGCCCTCTACGAGCAGTACTTC.

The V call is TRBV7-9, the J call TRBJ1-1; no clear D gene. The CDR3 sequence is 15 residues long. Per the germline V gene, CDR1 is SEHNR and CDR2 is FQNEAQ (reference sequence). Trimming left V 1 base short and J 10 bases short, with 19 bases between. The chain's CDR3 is CASSLVAGPSYGAFF. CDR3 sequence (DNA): TGTGCCAGCAGCTTAGTTGCAGGCCCCTCTTACGGAGCTTTCTTT.

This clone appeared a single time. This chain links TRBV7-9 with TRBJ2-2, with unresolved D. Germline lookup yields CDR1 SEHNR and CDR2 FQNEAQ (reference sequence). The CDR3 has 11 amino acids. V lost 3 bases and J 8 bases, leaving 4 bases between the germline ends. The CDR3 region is CASSLSGELFF. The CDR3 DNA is TGTGCCAGCAGCTTGTCTGGGGAGCTGTTTTTT.

The CDR3 protein is CASSGPQGNFYNEQFF. The CDR3 region has the DNA TGTGCCAGCAGTGGGCCACAGGGGAATTTCTACAATGAGCAGTTCTTC. J is TRBJ2-1 and V is TRBV6-1, with 7 bases identical to TRBD1. The length of the CDR3 is 16 residues. The V gene end was trimmed by 4 bases and the J gene end by 3 bases; junction bases not matched to a gene: 9. The germline V gene encodes CDR1 MNHNS and CDR2 SASEGT.

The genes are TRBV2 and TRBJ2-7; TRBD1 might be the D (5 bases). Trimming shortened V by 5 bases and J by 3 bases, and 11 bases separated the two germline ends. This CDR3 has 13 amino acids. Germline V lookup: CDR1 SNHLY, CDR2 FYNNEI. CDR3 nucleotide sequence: TGTGCCAGCAGTTACAGGTTTAGCTACGAGCAGTACTTC. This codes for CASSYRFSYEQYF.

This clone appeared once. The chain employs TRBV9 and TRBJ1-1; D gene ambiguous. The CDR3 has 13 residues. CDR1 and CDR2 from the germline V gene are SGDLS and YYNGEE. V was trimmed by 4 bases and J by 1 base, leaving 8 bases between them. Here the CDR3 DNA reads TGTGCCAGCAGCCCGCTCGGGAACACTGAAGCTTTCTTT. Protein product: CASSPLGNTEAFF.

CDR3 sequence reads: CATSSRGGGDEKLFF. CDR3 sequence (DNA): TGTGCCACCAGCTCCCGGGGGGGCGGGGATGAAAAACTGTTTTTT. V usage is TRBV15 and J usage is TRBJ1-4; weak D call: TRBD1 (6 bases). CDR3 length equals 15 residues. The germline V and J ends were trimmed by 5 bases and 6 bases, with 16 bases remaining between them. CDR1 and CDR2 from the germline V gene are LNHNV and YYDKDF (reference sequence). The variable domain in full, with the rest retrieved from reference TRBV15 and TRBJ1-4, is DAMVIQNPRYQVTQFGKPVTLSCSQTLNHNVMYWYQQKSSQAPKLLFHYYDKDFNNEADTPDNFQSRRPNTSFCFLDIRSPGLGDTAMYLCATSSRGGGDEKLFFGSGTQLSVL.

The DNA of the CDR3 is TGTGCTAGTGGTCCTGGACAGGGTACGAACAATGAGCAGTTCTTC. Translating it yields CASGPGQGTNNEQFF. J is TRBJ2-1 and V is TRBV12-5; TRBD1 matches 8 bases. With 5 bases clipped from V and 5 bases from J, the junction kept 8 bases outside the gene matches. This CDR3 contains 15 residues. Germline assignment: CDR1 LGHNT and CDR2 FRNRAP.

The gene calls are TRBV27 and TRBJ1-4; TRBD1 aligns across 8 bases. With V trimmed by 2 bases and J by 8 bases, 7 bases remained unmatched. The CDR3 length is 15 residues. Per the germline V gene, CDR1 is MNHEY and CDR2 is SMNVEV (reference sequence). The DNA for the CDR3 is TGTGCCAGCAGTTTAGGCAGGGGGCGAGGGGAAAAACTGTTTTTT. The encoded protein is CASSLGRGRGEKLFF.

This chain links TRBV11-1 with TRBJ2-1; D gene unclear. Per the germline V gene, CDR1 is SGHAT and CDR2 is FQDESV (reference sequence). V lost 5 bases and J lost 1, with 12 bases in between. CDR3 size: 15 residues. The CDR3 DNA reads TGTGCCAGCAGCCGAGAGTTGCAATCCTACAATGAGCAGTTCTTC. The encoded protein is CASSRELQSYNEQFF.

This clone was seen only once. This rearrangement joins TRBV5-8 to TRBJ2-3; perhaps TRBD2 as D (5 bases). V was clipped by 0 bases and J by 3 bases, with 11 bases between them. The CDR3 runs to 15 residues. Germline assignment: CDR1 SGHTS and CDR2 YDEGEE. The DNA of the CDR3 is TGTGCCAGCAGCTTGGGTCAACGAGGGACAGATACGCAGTATTTT. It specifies CASSLGQRGTDTQYF.

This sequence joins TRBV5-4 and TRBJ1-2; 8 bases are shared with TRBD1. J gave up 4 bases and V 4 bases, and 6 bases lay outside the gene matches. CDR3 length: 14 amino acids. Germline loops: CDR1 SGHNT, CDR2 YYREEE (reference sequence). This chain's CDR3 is CASSPDREGYGYTF. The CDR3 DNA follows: TGTGCCAGCAGCCCGGACAGGGAGGGCTATGGCTACACCTTC. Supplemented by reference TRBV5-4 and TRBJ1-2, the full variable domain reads ETGVTQSPTHLIKTRGQQVTLRCSSQSGHNTVSWYQQALGQGPQFIFQYYREEENGRGNFPPRFSGLQFPNYSSELNVNALELDDSALYLCASSPDREGYGYTFGSGTRLTVV.

CDR3: CASSQATDRTGGATLKGAFF. CDR3 nucleotide sequence: TGCGCCAGCAGCCAGGCAACCGATCGGACAGGGGGAGCCACATTGAAGGGGGCTTTCTTT. The genes are TRBV4-1 and TRBJ1-1; 10 bases line up with TRBD1. The germline V gene encodes CDR1 MGHRA and CDR2 YSYEKL. The CDR3 spans 20 residues. V lost 3 bases to trimming and J lost 11 bases; unmatched junction nucleotides: 27.

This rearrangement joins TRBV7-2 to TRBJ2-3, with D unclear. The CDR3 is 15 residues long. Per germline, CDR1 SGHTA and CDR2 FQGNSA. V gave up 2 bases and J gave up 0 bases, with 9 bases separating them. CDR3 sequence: CASSLSETSTDTQYF. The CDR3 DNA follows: TGTGCCAGCAGCTTATCCGAAACTAGCACAGATACGCAGTATTTT.